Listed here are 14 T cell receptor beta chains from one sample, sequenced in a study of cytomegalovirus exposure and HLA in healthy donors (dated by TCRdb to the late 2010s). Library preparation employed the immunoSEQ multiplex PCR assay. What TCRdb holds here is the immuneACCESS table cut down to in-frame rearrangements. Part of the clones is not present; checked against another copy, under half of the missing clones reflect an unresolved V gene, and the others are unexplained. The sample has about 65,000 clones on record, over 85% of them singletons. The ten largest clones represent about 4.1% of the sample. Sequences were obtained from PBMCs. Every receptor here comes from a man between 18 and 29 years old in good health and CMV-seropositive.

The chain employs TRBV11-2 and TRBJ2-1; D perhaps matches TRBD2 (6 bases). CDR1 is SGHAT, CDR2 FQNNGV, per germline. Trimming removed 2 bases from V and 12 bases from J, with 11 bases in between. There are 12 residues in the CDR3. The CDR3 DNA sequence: TGTGCCAGCAGCTTATACGGGGGTGGGCAGTTCTTC. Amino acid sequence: CASSLYGGGQFF.

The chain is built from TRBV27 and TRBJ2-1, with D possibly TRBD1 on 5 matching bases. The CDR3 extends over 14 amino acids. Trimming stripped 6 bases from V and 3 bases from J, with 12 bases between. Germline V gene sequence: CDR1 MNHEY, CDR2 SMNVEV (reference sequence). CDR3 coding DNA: TGTGCCAGCAGGATGAAGACAGACTACAATGAGCAGTTCTTC. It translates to CASRMKTDYNEQFF.

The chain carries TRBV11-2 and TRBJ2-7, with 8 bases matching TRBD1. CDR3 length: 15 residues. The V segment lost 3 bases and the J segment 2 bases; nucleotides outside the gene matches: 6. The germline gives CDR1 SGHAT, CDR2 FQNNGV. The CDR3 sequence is CASSFLQGATYEQYF. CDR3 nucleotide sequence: TGTGCCAGCAGCTTTCTTCAGGGGGCGACCTACGAGCAGTACTTC.

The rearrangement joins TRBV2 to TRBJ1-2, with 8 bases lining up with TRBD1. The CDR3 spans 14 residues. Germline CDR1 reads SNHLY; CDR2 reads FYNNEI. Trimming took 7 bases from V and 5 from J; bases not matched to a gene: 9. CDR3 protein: CASTGGLSTYGYTF. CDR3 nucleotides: TGTGCCAGCACAGGGGGCCTTTCGACATATGGCTACACCTTC.

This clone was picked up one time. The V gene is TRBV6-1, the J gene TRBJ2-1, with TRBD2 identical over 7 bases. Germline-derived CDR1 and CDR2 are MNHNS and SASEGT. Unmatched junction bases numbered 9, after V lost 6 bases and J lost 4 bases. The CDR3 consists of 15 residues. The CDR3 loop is CASRLWLAEYNEQFF. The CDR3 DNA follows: TGTGCCAGCAGGTTGTGGCTAGCGGAATACAATGAGCAGTTCTTC.

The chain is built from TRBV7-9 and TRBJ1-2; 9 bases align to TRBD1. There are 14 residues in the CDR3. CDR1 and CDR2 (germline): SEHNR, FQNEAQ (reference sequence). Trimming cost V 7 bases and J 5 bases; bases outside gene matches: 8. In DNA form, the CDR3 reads TGTGCCAGCAACTCAAGGACAGGGGTTTATGGCTACACCTTC. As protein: CASNSRTGVYGYTF.

CDR3: CASSLPGQGSSTDTQYF. CDR3 nucleotide sequence: TGTGCCAGTAGCCTACCGGGACAGGGATCGTCCACAGATACGCAGTATTTT. The gene calls are TRBV19 and TRBJ2-3, with 9 bases that match TRBD1. V trimming: 6 bases; J trimming: 2 bases; junction bases outside the gene matches: 12. The CDR3 consists of 17 residues. CDR1 LNHDA and CDR2 SQIVND come from the germline V gene (reference sequence).

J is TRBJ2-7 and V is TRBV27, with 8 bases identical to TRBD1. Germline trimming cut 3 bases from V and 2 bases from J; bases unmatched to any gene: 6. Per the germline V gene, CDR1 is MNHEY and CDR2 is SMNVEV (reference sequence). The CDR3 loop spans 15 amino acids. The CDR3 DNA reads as TGTGCCAGCAGTTTCGGACAGGGTACCCCCTACGAGCAGTACTTC. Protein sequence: CASSFGQGTPYEQYF.

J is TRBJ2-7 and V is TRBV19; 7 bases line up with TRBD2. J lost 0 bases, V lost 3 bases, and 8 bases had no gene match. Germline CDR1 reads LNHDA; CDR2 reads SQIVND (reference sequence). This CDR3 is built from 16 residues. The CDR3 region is CASSIGRTLSSYEQYF. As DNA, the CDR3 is TGTGCCAGTAGTATCGGGAGGACTCTGAGCTCCTACGAGCAGTACTTC.

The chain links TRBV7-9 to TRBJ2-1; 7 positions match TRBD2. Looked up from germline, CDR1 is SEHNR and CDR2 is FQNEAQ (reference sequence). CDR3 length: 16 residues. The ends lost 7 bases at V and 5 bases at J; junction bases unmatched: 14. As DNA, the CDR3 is TGTGCCAGCAATCAGAGGACGAGCGGGACCCACAATGAGCAGTTCTTC. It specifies CASNQRTSGTHNEQFF.

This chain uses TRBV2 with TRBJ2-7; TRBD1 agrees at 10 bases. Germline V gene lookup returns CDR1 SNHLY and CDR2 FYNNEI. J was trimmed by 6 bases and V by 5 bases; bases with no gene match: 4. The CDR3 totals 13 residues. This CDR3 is CASSSDRGGEQYF. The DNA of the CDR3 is TGTGCCAGCAGTTCGGACAGGGGGGGCGAGCAGTACTTC.

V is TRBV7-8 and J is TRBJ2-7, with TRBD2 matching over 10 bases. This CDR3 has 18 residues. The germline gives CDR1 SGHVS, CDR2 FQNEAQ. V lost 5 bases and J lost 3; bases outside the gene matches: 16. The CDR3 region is CASSRHLLGSGRVYEQYF. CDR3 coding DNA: TGTGCCAGCAGCCGCCATCTACTTGGGAGCGGGAGGGTCTACGAGCAGTACTTC.

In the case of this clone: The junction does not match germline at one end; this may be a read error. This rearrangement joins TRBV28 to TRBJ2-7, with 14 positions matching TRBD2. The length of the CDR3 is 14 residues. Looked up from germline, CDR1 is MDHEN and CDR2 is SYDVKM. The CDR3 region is CASSSGTSGSAYSF. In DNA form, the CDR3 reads TGTGCCAGCAGTTCGGGGACTAGCGGGAGTGCTTATTCCTTC.

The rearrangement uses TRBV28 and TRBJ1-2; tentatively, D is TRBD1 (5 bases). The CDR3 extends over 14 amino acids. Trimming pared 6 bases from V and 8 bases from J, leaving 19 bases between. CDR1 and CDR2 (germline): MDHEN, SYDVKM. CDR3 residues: CASSLDSRVGGYTF. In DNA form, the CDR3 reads TGTGCCAGCAGCTTGGATTCCAGGGTGGGGGGCTACACCTTC.